A selection of T cell receptor beta chains follows, all from one sample in a study of blood T cell repertoires in COVID-19. The method was immunoSEQ multiplex PCR; TCRdb's version includes in-frame clones alone and lacks a portion of them. The sample carries over 200,000 clones, around 80% recorded once. Sequencing was carried out using peripheral blood. The receptors here all came from a woman older than 75 with COVID-19, enrolled during active disease. Both conserved end residues are part of each CDR3. D genes are given only for firm matches. Clone size appears in some rows only: once, few, many, or a class for an expanded clone.

TRBJ1-2 once TRBV3-1/TRBV3-2 TRBD1 CASSLGTGNYGYTF TGTGCCAGCAGCCTGGGGACAGGGAACTATGGCTACACCTTC
TRBJ1-2 NA TRBV7-9 NA CASSLGTLGYTF TGTGCCAGCAGCTTAGGGACTCTTGGCTACACCTTC
TRBJ2-7 NA TRBV29-1 TRBD1 CSVRDRAGEQYF TGCAGCGTCCGGGACAGGGCTGGCGAGCAGTACTTC
TRBJ2-2 NA TRBV3-1/TRBV3-2 NA CASSQDSTTGELFF TGTGCCAGCAGCCAAGATAGCACCACCGGGGAGCTGTTTTTT
TRBJ2-7 NA TRBV9 NA CASSVAPTASYEQYF TGTGCCAGCAGCGTAGCTCCGACAGCCTCCTACGAGCAGTACTTC
TRBJ1-1 once TRBV7-3 NA CASSSQGVWTEAFF TGTGCCAGCAGCAGTCAGGGTGTTTGGACTGAAGCTTTCTTT
TRBJ2-1 few TRBV6-5 NA CASSYGLVPPFEQFF TGTGCCAGCAGTTACGGTCTAGTTCCCCCGTTTGAGCAGTTCTTC
TRBJ2-7 NA TRBV11-2 TRBD2 CASSLDPSGSGYEQYF TGTGCCAGCAGCTTAGATCCGAGCGGGAGTGGGTACGAGCAGTACTTC
TRBJ2-3 NA TRBV6-1 NA CASSESGVITDTQYF TGTGCCAGCAGTGAGTCGGGGGTGATCACAGATACGCAGTATTTT
TRBJ1-2 once TRBV20-1 NA CSAPQGRGYTF TGCAGTGCTCCTCAGGGTCGCGGCTACACCTTC
TRBJ1-4 NA TRBV18 NA CASSPEQGFNVNLFF TGTGCCAGCTCACCCGAACAGGGATTTAACGTCAACCTGTTTTTT
TRBJ2-1 few TRBV28 TRBD2 CASSLGGSGDNEQFF TGTGCCAGCAGCCTCGGGGGTAGCGGGGACAATGAGCAGTTCTTC
TRBJ2-3 NA TRBV19 TRBD1 CASNLGQGSTDTQYF TGTGCCAGTAATCTCGGACAGGGTAGCACAGATACGCAGTATTTT
TRBJ2-1 NA TRBV20-1 NA CSASPHQGNYNEQFF TGCAGTGCTAGTCCTCACCAGGGGAACTACAATGAGCAGTTCTTC
TRBJ2-1 NA TRBV9 TRBD1 CASSPGQGSYNEQFF TGTGCCAGCAGCCCCGGACAGGGGTCCTACAATGAGCAGTTCTTC
TRBJ1-5 few TRBV19 NA CASRGRGGNQPQHF TGTGCCAGTAGGGGACGGGGGGGAAATCAGCCCCAGCATTTT
TRBJ1-2 NA TRBV25-1 NA CASSDLGPEDYGYTF TGTGCCAGCAGTGACCTAGGCCCCGAGGACTATGGCTACACCTTC
TRBJ2-2 NA TRBV7-8 NA CASSSSVAGELFF TGTGCCAGCAGCTCGTCGGTTGCCGGGGAGCTGTTTTTT
TRBJ2-1 NA TRBV10-3 TRBD2 CAISERTSGSGNEQFF TGTGCCATCAGTGAACGGACTAGCGGGAGCGGGAATGAGCAGTTCTTC
TRBJ2-7 NA TRBV3-1/TRBV3-2 TRBD1 CASSPGGTGISYEQYF TGTGCCAGCAGCCCGGGCGGGACAGGGATCTCCTACGAGCAGTACTTC
TRBJ2-3 NA TRBV3-1/TRBV3-2 TRBD2 CASSPEVITGGPEDTQYF TGTGCCAGCAGCCCGGAAGTTATAACGGGGGGGCCGGAGGATACGCAGTATTTT
TRBJ1-2 NA TRBV6-5 NA CASSRQVNYGYTF TGTGCCAGCAGCCGACAGGTTAACTATGGCTACACCTTC
TRBJ2-4 NA TRBV19 TRBD1 CASSGDRGNIQYF TGTGCCAGTAGTGGAGACAGGGGGAACATTCAGTACTTC
TRBJ1-1 NA TRBV5-5 NA CASSLEPNTEAFF TGTGCCAGCAGCTTGGAGCCGAACACTGAAGCTTTCTTT
TRBJ1-1 NA TRBV11-2 NA CASSSGLITEAFF TGTGCCAGCAGCTCGGGTCTGATCACTGAAGCTTTCTTT
TRBJ2-5 NA TRBV10-2 NA CASSVVVERETQYF TGCGCCAGCAGTGTAGTAGTCGAGAGAGAGACCCAGTACTTC
TRBJ2-6 few TRBV7-9 TRBD2 CASSSGGRGANVLTF TGTGCCAGCAGCTCGGGGGGGCGGGGGGCCAACGTCCTGACTTTC
TRBJ1-5 NA TRBV3-1/TRBV3-2 NA CASSQDQAQPQHF TGTGCCAGCAGCCAAGACCAGGCTCAGCCCCAGCATTTT
TRBJ2-5 NA TRBV11-2 NA CASSPRGQETQYF TGTGCCAGCAGCCCCCGGGGGCAAGAGACCCAGTACTTC
TRBJ1-1 NA TRBV3-1/TRBV3-2 NA CASSPHPNTEAFF TGTGCCAGCAGCCCACACCCGAACACTGAAGCTTTCTTT
TRBJ1-2 NA TRBV6-5 TRBD1 CASSYSAGGDYGYTF TGTGCCAGCAGTTACTCGGCAGGGGGTGACTATGGCTACACCTTC
TRBJ2-3 NA TRBV5-6 NA CASSFGTNPSTDTQYF TGTGCCAGCAGCTTCGGAACTAACCCTAGCACAGATACGCAGTATTTT
TRBJ1-1 NA TRBV7-6 NA CASRLDRGENTEAFF TGTGCCAGCAGATTGGACCGGGGGGAAAACACTGAAGCTTTCTTT
TRBJ2-2 once TRBV3-1/TRBV3-2 TRBD1 CASSPARTGRSGELFF TGTGCCAGCAGCCCCGCCCGGACAGGGCGTAGCGGGGAGCTGTTTTTT
TRBJ2-2 NA TRBV2 NA CASSLYREGTGELFF TGTGCCAGCAGTTTGTACAGGGAAGGTACCGGGGAGCTGTTTTTT
TRBJ2-3 NA TRBV5-4 TRBD2 CASSLGGSGSRVDTQYF TGTGCCAGCAGCTTGGGGGGTAGCGGGAGTCGGGTGGATACGCAGTATTTT
TRBJ1-6 NA TRBV3-1/TRBV3-2 NA CASSQYLGNSPLHF TGTGCCAGCAGCCAATATCTTGGCAATTCACCCCTCCACTTT
TRBJ2-3 NA TRBV5-1 NA CASSVFTSSGSDTQYF TGCGCCAGCAGCGTATTCACTAGCTCCGGTTCAGATACGCAGTATTTT
TRBJ1-6 NA TRBV5-4 TRBD1 CASSLDRGANSPLHF TGTGCCAGCAGCTTGGACAGGGGAGCGAATTCACCCCTCCACTTT
TRBJ1-6 once TRBV5-4 TRBD1 CASSSPTGGNNSPLHF TGTGCCAGCAGCTCCCCGACAGGGGGGAATAATTCACCCCTCCACTTT
TRBJ2-2 few TRBV6-5 TRBD2 CASRPSGGRTGELFF TGTGCCAGCAGACCAAGCGGGGGTCGGACCGGGGAGCTGTTTTTT
TRBJ2-5 NA TRBV5-6 TRBD1 CASSRGAGGADRETQYF TGTGCCAGCAGCCGGGGCGCAGGGGGAGCGGACAGAGAAACCCAGTACTTC
TRBJ2-7 once TRBV5-1 TRBD1 CASSLAGQGIPSYEQYF TGCGCCAGCAGCTTGGCCGGACAGGGGATACCCTCCTACGAGCAGTACTTC
TRBJ1-4 NA TRBV5-1 NA CASSLAGRATNEKLFF TGCGCCAGCAGCTTGGCCGGGAGGGCCACTAATGAAAAACTGTTTTTT
TRBJ1-2 NA TRBV5-6 TRBD1 CASSFSPGQDYYGYTF TGTGCCAGCAGCTTCTCGCCGGGACAGGACTACTATGGCTACACCTTC
TRBJ1-2 NA TRBV3-1/TRBV3-2 NA CASSPLGGRDGYTF TGTGCCAGCAGCCCGCTGGGTGGCCGGGATGGCTACACCTTC
TRBJ2-1 NA TRBV29-1 NA CSVKSGGRSYNEQFF TGCAGCGTTAAAAGTGGGGGGAGATCCTACAATGAGCAGTTCTTC
TRBJ1-6 once TRBV15 TRBD1 CATRTGMGSSPLHF TGTGCCACCAGGACAGGGATGGGGAGTTCACCCCTCCACTTT
TRBJ1-2 once TRBV9 TRBD1 CASSASGTGGVDYGYTF TGTGCCAGCAGCGCTTCCGGGACAGGGGGTGTAGACTATGGCTACACCTTC
TRBJ2-2 NA TRBV19 TRBD1 CASTGTVNTGELFF TGTGCCAGCACCGGGACAGTGAACACCGGGGAGCTGTTTTTT
TRBJ1-1 once TRBV27 TRBD1 CASSLQGAVEAFF TGTGCCAGCAGTCTCCAGGGGGCGGTTGAAGCTTTCTTT
TRBJ2-7 few TRBV5-6 TRBD2 CASSLDLAGAYEQYF TGTGCCAGCAGCTTGGACCTAGCGGGAGCATACGAGCAGTACTTC
TRBJ1-4 NA TRBV19 TRBD1 CASSTGQGTEKLFF TGTGCCAGTAGTACGGGACAGGGGACTGAAAAACTGTTTTTT